This TCR beta chain is drawn from a study of graft-versus-host responses after intestinal transplantation. Study-level background: Each recipient received a multivisceral, liver-intestinal, or isolated intestinal graft. Anti-thymocyte globulin induction preceded roughly 3 years of tacrolimus and steroid maintenance in all recipients.

This CDR3 is 17 amino acids long. V trimming: 4 bases; J trimming: 1 base; junction bases outside the gene matches: 12. Germline loops: CDR1 SGDLS, CDR2 YYNGEE. Produced via immunoSEQ multiplex PCR; TCRdb's table is partial and in-frame only. The profile shows more than 80,000 clones, roughly four fifths of them singletons. Points on this clone: Its specificity is unknown.

The specimen comprised unstimulated CD8+ T cells sorted from spleen or lymph node cells, sampled before intestinal transplant. The TCR originated in a human donor who received an intestinal transplant. The J gene is TRBJ2-5, the V gene TRBV9; 8 bases line up with TRBD1. In DNA form, the CDR3 reads TGTGCCAGCAGCCTTAACCCTGACAGGGGCCTCCAAGAGACCCAGTACTTC. It translates to CASSLNPDRGLQETQYF.